The 18 T cell receptor beta chains given below trace back to one sample, sequenced in a study of cytomegalovirus exposure and HLA in healthy donors. Both 60 Vbeta primers and 13 Jbeta primers went into the PCR. Profiling relied on immunoSEQ multiplex PCR, and the TCRdb table lists in-frame clones only, not all of them. The sample shows roughly 160,000 clones, roughly 77% of them seen only once. The sequencing sample was made of PBMCs. Source of these receptors: a man in his fifties or sixties in good health and CMV-seropositive.

The chain joins TRBV5-6 to TRBJ2-7; weak D call: TRBD2 (5 bases). The CDR3 consists of 12 residues. V was cut by 2 bases and J by 7 bases, with 10 bases left in between. Per the germline V gene, CDR1 is SGHDT and CDR2 is YYEEEE. The CDR3 reads CASSFAGGEQYF. The CDR3, as DNA: TGTGCCAGCAGCTTCGCGGGCGGAGAGCAGTACTTC.

This clone was detected a few times. This chain joins TRBV5-1 and TRBJ1-6; D remains unclear. CDR3 length: 15 residues. Germline CDR1 reads SGHRS; CDR2 reads YFSETQ. V lost 0 bases, J lost 7 bases, and 11 bases lay in between. CDR3 protein: CASSLDGFGNSPLHF. For the CDR3, the DNA is TGCGCCAGCAGCTTGGACGGGTTTGGGAATTCACCCCTCCACTTT.

The CDR3 DNA reads TGCGCCAGCAGCTCTCCGGGACACCAACCTTTGGACTATGGCTACACCTTC. Translating gives CASSSPGHQPLDYGYTF. V usage is TRBV5-1 and J usage is TRBJ1-2; TRBD1 might be the D (6 bases). CDR1 and CDR2 from the germline V gene are SGHRS and YFSETQ. Between the trimmed V and J ends, which lost 3 bases and 3 bases, there was a span of 21 bases. This CDR3 spans 17 amino acids.

The chain links TRBV2 to TRBJ1-2; D perhaps matches TRBD1 (6 bases). The CDR3 length is 17 residues. The germline V and J ends were trimmed by 2 bases and 4 bases, with 20 bases remaining between them. Germline V lookup: CDR1 SNHLY, CDR2 FYNNEI. In DNA, the CDR3 is TGTGCCAGCAGTGAAAATTGGTCTGGGGGGGCGTCCTATGGCTACACCTTC. Translation: CASSENWSGGASYGYTF. The full variable domain, completed using reference TRBV2 and TRBJ1-2, is EPEVTQTPSHQVTQMGQEVILRCVPISNHLYFYWYRQILGQKVEFLVSFYNNEISEKSEIFDDQFSVERPDGSNFTLKIRSTKLEDSAMYFCASSENWSGGASYGYTFGSGTRLTVV.

The chain employs TRBV2 and TRBJ1-2; 8 bases fit TRBD1. Losses at the gene ends were 6 bases for V and 8 bases for J; bases not matched to a gene: 8. Germline CDR1 reads SNHLY; CDR2 reads FYNNEI. This CDR3 has 13 residues. CDR3 region: CASRGQGDRGYTF. The DNA for the CDR3 is TGTGCCAGCAGAGGACAGGGAGATCGAGGCTACACCTTC.

This clone was seen once. This rearrangement joins TRBV4-1 to TRBJ2-5, with 10 bases matching TRBD1. V lost 2 bases and J lost 3; bases outside the gene matches: 9. Germline V gene sequence: CDR1 MGHRA, CDR2 YSYEKL. CDR3 size: 17 residues. CDR3 DNA: TGCGCCAGCAGCCAAAACTTGGGACAGGGGCTGGAAGAGACCCAGTACTTC. It translates to CASSQNLGQGLEETQYF.

In the case of this clone: The same CDR3 can be traced to other DNA sequences in this sample. The V gene is TRBV27, the J gene TRBJ2-7; TRBD2 might be the D (5 bases). The CDR3 runs to 15 residues. Deletions cut 0 bases from V and 0 bases from J, with 9 bases between. Per the germline V gene, CDR1 is MNHEY and CDR2 is SMNVEV (reference sequence). CDR3: CASSLSAGNSYEQYF. As DNA, the CDR3 is TGTGCCAGCAGTTTATCGGCGGGCAACTCCTACGAGCAGTACTTC.

The V gene is TRBV10-3, the J gene TRBJ1-1, with D maybe TRBD1 (6 bases). The V gene lost 9 bases and the J gene lost 2 bases, with 10 bases spanning the gap. This CDR3 region has 12 residues. CDR1 and CDR2 from the germline V gene are ENHRY and SYGVKD. This CDR3 is CAIRTANTEAFF. Here the CDR3 DNA reads TGTGCCATTCGGACAGCTAACACTGAAGCTTTCTTT.

The V gene is TRBV5-4, the J gene TRBJ1-2, with a weak D call TRBD1 (5 bases). Trimming shortened V by 10 bases and J by 5 bases, and 12 bases separated the two germline ends. The CDR3 runs 11 residues. Germline-derived CDR1 and CDR2 are SGHNT and YYREEE (reference sequence). CDR3 DNA: TGTGCCCTCCGGGGGGATTATGGCTACACCTTC. Its protein is CALRGDYGYTF.

This clone has a single count. This chain links TRBV2 with TRBJ1-4, with D possibly TRBD1 on 5 matching bases. CDR3 length: 14 amino acids. The V and J ends lost 4 bases and 3 bases respectively, with 9 bases between them. Per germline, CDR1 SNHLY and CDR2 FYNNEI. The CDR3 sequence is CASSVQGSNEKLFF. CDR3 DNA sequence: TGTGCCAGCAGTGTCCAGGGATCTAATGAAAAACTGTTTTTT.

This clone was seen only a few times. The chain combines TRBV4-3 with TRBJ2-7, with 11 bases fitting TRBD1. CDR1 LGHNA and CDR2 YSLEER come from the germline V gene. The CDR3 covers 15 residues. J lost 7 bases, V lost 4 bases, and 9 bases had no gene match. The CDR3 region is CASSPVGGTGGEQYF. CDR3 DNA sequence: TGCGCCAGCAGCCCCGTAGGAGGGACAGGGGGTGAGCAGTACTTC.

The CDR3 DNA is TGTGCCATCCGACAGGGGGCGGCTGGGGCCAACGTCCTGACTTTC. It translates to CAIRQGAAGANVLTF. The rearrangement links TRBV10-3 to TRBJ2-6; 10 bases align to TRBD1. The ends lost 8 bases at V and 2 bases at J; junction bases unmatched: 3. CDR1 and CDR2 (germline): ENHRY, SYGVKD. This CDR3 region has 15 residues.

The chain links TRBV4-3 to TRBJ2-2, with unresolved D. V lost 4 bases, J lost 1 base, and 13 bases lay in between. CDR3 length: 16 amino acids. Germline V gives CDR1 LGHNA, CDR2 YSLEER. DNA of the CDR3: TGCGCCAGCAGCCGTACGCCAGCAGGGAACACCGGGGAGCTGTTTTTT. Translating gives CASSRTPAGNTGELFF.

V usage is TRBV29-1 and J usage is TRBJ2-1, with 10 bases lining up with TRBD2. The CDR3 consists of 14 residues. Germline assignment: CDR1 SQVTM and CDR2 ANQGSEA. V was clipped by 6 bases and J by 9 bases; unmatched bases: 11. The CDR3 nucleotides are TGCAGCGTAGTGAGCGGGGGGGCACGTAGTGAGCAGTTCTTC. Protein: CSVVSGGARSEQFF.

There are a few counts of this clone. The chain uses TRBV14 and TRBJ1-6, with TRBD1 matching 8 bases. CDR3 length equals 15 residues. The germline V gene encodes CDR1 SGHDN and CDR2 FVKESK. Germline trimming cut 9 bases from V and 10 bases from J; bases unmatched to any gene: 14. CDR3 nucleotide sequence: TGTGCCAGTTCCCTACTGAGACAGGGGCACTCACCCCTCCACTTT. Amino acid sequence: CASSLLRQGHSPLHF.

CDR3 loop: CASSSGQGAFARYTRYNEQFF. The CDR3 coding sequence is TGCGCCAGCAGCTCAGGACAGGGGGCTTTCGCCCGGTACACGCGATACAATGAGCAGTTCTTC. This chain connects TRBV5-1 to TRBJ2-1, with 11 positions matching TRBD1. Germline V lookup: CDR1 SGHRS, CDR2 YFSETQ. Trimming took 3 bases from V and 4 from J; bases not matched to a gene: 21. This CDR3 region has 21 residues.

J is TRBJ2-7 and V is TRBV15; D might be TRBD1 (5 bases). The CDR3 consists of 13 residues. V gave up 0 bases and J gave up 6 bases, with 9 bases separating them. Germline CDR1 reads LNHNV; CDR2 reads YYDKDF (reference sequence). CDR3 residues: CATSRDRRAEQYF. For the CDR3, the DNA is TGTGCCACCAGCAGAGATCGCAGGGCCGAGCAGTACTTC.

The chain has TRBV11-3 and TRBJ2-7; perhaps TRBD2 as D (6 bases). Germline CDR1 and CDR2: SGHNT and YENEEA. The CDR3 consists of 15 residues. V gave up 0 bases and J gave up 4 bases, with 13 bases separating them. The CDR3 DNA is TGTGCCAGCAGCTTAGATGGGACTCAATTTTACGAGCAGTACTTC. It codes for CASSLDGTQFYEQYF.